This T cell receptor (beta chain) was captured in a study of cytomegalovirus exposure and HLA in healthy donors (dated by TCRdb to 2016 to 2017). Study-wide context: An earlier analysis of several hundred of the donors reported roughly 300 Gb of sequence data and 100 million to 130 million unique TCR beta sequences from roughly 200 million T cells. On average, roughly 200,000 unique TCR beta nucleotide sequences were sequenced per donor among roughly 430 genotyped donors of the cohort, with roughly 19% of those sequences being non-productive. To study patterns of TCR occurrence, a later analysis re-analyzed previously published TCR beta repertoires from 600 to 750 donors and added high-resolution HLA genotyping. About five DR-DQ haplotypes were handled as single units for association and clustering, since linkage in the cohort was strong. Approximately 310 gigabases of sequencing data and 70 million to 100 million unique TCR sequences were included in an early release covering 550 to 800 HLA-typed donors. To predict cytomegalovirus infection status, the study brought together high-throughput TCR immunosequencing, statistical association of individual TCRs with disease status, and machine learning. The number of donors typed differed by locus, with roughly 620-630 for A, B, C, DRB1 and DQB1, 522 for DQA1, 606 for DPA1, and roughly 450 for DPB1. Both class I and class II loci were covered by HLA typing, at four-digit resolution. All discovery cohort repertoires had been generated on a single sequencing platform. Genome-wide SNP genotypes for about 65% of the roughly 670 donors were used in a later genetic analysis, which treated that subset as a discovery cohort. The T cell repertoires of several hundred subjects were profiled by immunosequencing and related to cytomegalovirus serostatus. Along with the roughly 610-subject first cohort, a separate validation cohort of over 90 different subjects was used. The study aimed to test whether signatures of past pathogen exposure could be identified by cataloging public T cell receptors. To decide whether each TCR beta V gene segment behaved as functional or pseudogenic, an earlier analysis of 587 of the donors relied on high-throughput TCR beta sequencing. The genetic ancestry cluster associated with self-reported Caucasian donors included roughly 84% of the 398 genotyped donors. The later analysis used no new phenotypic data to find candidate immune exposures, relying instead on TCR beta sequences and their occurrence across donors. Donor age, sex, ethnicity and CMV serostatus were compiled together with the repertoire data.

Libraries were built with the immunoSEQ multiplex PCR assay. The multiplex PCR relied on a mix of 60 forward primers for TCR Vbeta segments and 13 reverse primers for TCR Jbeta segments. The CDR3 region of rearranged TCR beta genes was amplified from genomic DNA by a multiplex PCR assay. The amplified TCR beta libraries were sequenced on the Illumina HiSeq System as 87-base-pair reads. The paper's data handling went like this. Across the 640 or so repertoires, a later analysis counted 80 million or so unique TCR beta chains, roughly 11 million of which were shared by at least two donors. A nearest-neighbor algorithm error-corrected the raw reads and collapsed the reads into unique sequences, merging closely related sequences to remove PCR and sequencing errors. CDR3 sequences were aligned to IMGT reference sequences to assign V, D and J gene segments. For a sequence to be retained, a match of at least six nucleotides was required to both a V gene segment and a J gene segment. Rearrangements were called productive when the CDR3 lacked stop codons and stayed in frame with V and J; all others were non-productive. Following IMGT convention, CDR3 was defined as the stretch from the second conserved V-encoded cysteine to the conserved J-encoded phenylalanine. Sequences without an unambiguous match to a single V gene segment were excluded from the earlier analysis of several hundred of the donors. An earlier analysis of several hundred of the donors classified V segments as functional when productive rearrangements were above 56.7% and as segregating when the standard deviation between donors was above 5%. A statistical classification framework was built for diagnosing cytomegalovirus status from the catalog of TCR beta chain sequences. A later analysis assigned V and J genes by comparing TCR nucleotide sequences with IMGT/GENE-DB human TR gene sequences. In a later analysis, CDR3 sequences and most-parsimonious VDJ recombination scenarios were assigned using the TCRdist pipeline. In a later analysis, every TCR beta chain was defined by the combination of its CDR3 amino acid sequence and its V-gene family, and reads without a unique V-gene family were dropped. To address suspected cross-contamination and a sequencing artifact, a later analysis removed 592 highly shared, low-generation-probability nucleotide sequences. A later analysis calculated a clonal expansion index for each public chain from normalized within-repertoire ranks of inferred template counts. A later analysis computed generation probabilities with a VDJ recombination model fitted to out-of-frame rearrangements, and checked the results against IGoR. In a later analysis, hypergeometric tests were used to score TCR-TCR, TCR-HLA and TCR-CMV co-occurrence, with a repertoire-size bias correction applied to TCR pairs. In a later analysis, false discovery rates were estimated by permuting HLA or CMV assignments 20 times. In a later analysis, co-occurring TCRs were grouped using DBSCAN, and TCRdist sequence similarity was added for clustering within HLA-allele-positive subsets. Repertoires with fewer than 30,000 or more than 120,000 public chains were left out of co-occurrence clustering, as were five repertoires with anomalous nucleotide sharing. The clones in this table, taken by TCRdb from immuneACCESS, are in-frame only. Not every clone is retained; where verified, under half of the shortfall comes from an unresolved V gene, and the cause of the rest is unknown. V, J and clone size were drawn from that table, and D and trimming were deduced from the DNA. This sample has roughly 200,000 clones in its table, and around 64% of those were observed once. The ten largest clones add up to less than 3% of the sample.

V is cut back by 2 bases and J by 1 base, with 4 bases in the junction unmatched. CDR1 is given as SGHVS and CDR2 as FNYEAQ, both from the germline V gene. The CDR3 holds 15 amino acids from the cysteine to the phenylalanine. Only the CDR3 portion is preserved as DNA: 45 bases, with reading frame beginning at the first base. This clone was detected only once. Its antigen is unknown. Within one base of it there is no much larger clone, and no base qualities were kept. General conclusions and limits of the study: Over 15 rarely observed V segments, including chromosome 9 orphons, were excluded from the earlier analysis of almost 600 of the donors because counts were too low. A later analysis found that TCR association rates varied across HLA loci, with DRB1 alleles showing the most associated TCRs and HLA-C alleles the fewest. Several of the top co-occurrence clusters appeared to be linked to parvovirus B19, influenza, CMV and Epstein-Barr virus, according to a later analysis. CMV serostatus was the only immune exposure information available for the cohort. Because some donors lacked HLA typing at each locus, the association tests relied only on the typed subset. While some public TCRs were present in many individuals, most TCR sequences turned up only very rarely across donors. In vitro tests confirmed that three of the cytomegalovirus-associated TCR beta chains recognize cytomegalovirus antigens. The 87-base-pair reads could not distinguish some IMGT-functional V segments, including TRBV6-2 and TRBV6-3, so those segments were excluded. Broadly in line with IMGT annotations, most TCR beta V segments showed up in productive rearrangements about 90% or about 30% of the time in an earlier analysis of roughly 590 of the donors. In a later genetic analysis, fewer N-insertions in productive TCRs were reported among donors in an Asian-associated ancestry cluster than the approximately 630-donor mean. A further reported finding was that TCR beta sequences accurately predicted the HLA-A and HLA-B alleles for most subjects in the first cohort. The study listed 164 TCR beta chains as associated with cytomegalovirus. The cohort was sequenced for TCR beta chains only, and without alpha or paired-chain data the features that could be detected were limited. According to the authors, the approach could potentially be generalized to other disease states and immunological phenotypes. Correlated functional status among segregating V segments might be attributable to linkage disequilibrium, but an unknown experimental factor could not be ruled out. Strong co-occurrence of HLA alleles, especially DR and DQ, made assigning TCR associations to individual alleles difficult. According to a later analysis, most CMV-associated TCR beta chains appeared to be HLA-restricted, and the HLA associations seemed to be driven largely by CMV exposure. The sequencing pipeline was judged likely to have produced a cluster of highly shared sequence variants as a technical artifact. A later analysis found that HLA-associated TCR beta chains were more clonally expanded and had lower generation probabilities than equally common non-associated chains. Presence/absence analyses assumed roughly uniform sequencing depth across donors, an assumption that may not hold. Cytomegalovirus status was reported to be diagnosed by the classifier with high specificity and sensitivity in both the original and validation cohorts. In a later genetic analysis, a missense DCLRE1C variant was associated with V-gene and J-gene trimming of TCR beta chains, and the association was replicated in an independent cohort. At a false discovery rate of 0.05, a later analysis linked 15,000 to 20,000 TCR beta sequences to specific HLA alleles.

The cohort was made up of approximately 670 healthy bone marrow donors. All cohort members were sampled while nominally healthy, although unrecorded immune exposures were likely present. The donor was CMV seropositive and belonged to the group of 250 to 300 seropositive cohort members. A peripheral blood sample was provided by each donor, and peripheral blood mononuclear cells were used for TCR beta sequencing. The Qiagen DNeasy Blood Extraction Kit was used to extract genomic DNA from the blood cell samples. Sequenced: PBMCs. The TCR comes from a man aged 40-49 years in good health and CMV-seropositive. This sequence uses TRBV7-6 and TRBJ1-1; the junction holds 7 bases that match TRBD1. The CDR3 protein is CASSLSTGWNTEAFF. The DNA sequence is as follows: TGTGCCAGCAGCTTATCGACAGGGTGGAACACTGAAGCTTTCTTT.